The 9 T cell receptor beta chains in this list originate from one sample, sequenced in a study of Graves' ophthalmopathy and Graves' hyperthyroidism. CDR3 regions of TCR beta were amplified from RNA transcripts. An initial RT-PCR round employing HTBI primers preceded a second-round multiplex PCR. TCRdb reprocessed the multiplex PCR reads via MiXCR and lists one record per CDR3 protein. The sample lists about 340,000 distinct CDR3 sequences; about a sixth were seen once. Material: peripheral blood. Receptor source: an adult man with Graves' ophthalmopathy.

This clonotype was recorded many times. The rearrangement uses TRBV28 and TRBJ2-5; D is possibly TRBD1 (7 bases). Trimming took 7 bases from V and 7 from J, leaving 19 bases between them. There are 14 residues in the CDR3. Germline CDR1 is MDHEN and CDR2 is SYDVKM. The CDR3 here is CASISGTVRGTQYF. CDR3 nucleotides: TGTGCCAGCATCTCCGGGACAGTGCGGGGGACCCAGTACTTC.

This clonotype occurred many times. This chain connects TRBV6-1 to TRBJ2-7, with TRBD1 matching 8 bases. The germline CDR1 and CDR2 sequences are MNHNS and SASEGT. There are 12 residues in the CDR3. J lost 7 bases, V lost 7 bases, and 6 bases had no gene match. In DNA, the CDR3 is TGTGCCAGCACGCAGGGGGCGGGGGAGCAGTACTTC. Its translation: CASTQGAGEQYF.

This clonotype was counted many times. The chain links TRBV2 to TRBJ2-7; D is perhaps TRBD1 (6 bases). The V and J ends lost 6 bases and 3 bases respectively, with 15 bases between them. The CDR3 extends over 14 amino acids. Germline V CDR1 and CDR2: SNHLY, FYNNEI. CDR3 in amino acids: CASSDLTGYYEQYF. The CDR3 nucleotides are TGTGCCAGCAGCGACCTGACAGGCTACTACGAGCAGTACTTC.

This clonotype was seen at least ten times. J is TRBJ1-2 and V is TRBV4-1, with D possibly TRBD1 on 5 matching bases. This CDR3 has 15 amino acids. The V gene's germline CDR1 is MGHRA and CDR2 YSYEKL. V was shortened by 3 bases and J by 5 bases, with 16 bases between the two germline ends. The CDR3 DNA follows: TGCGCCAGCAGCCAGGACGCGGCAGGGTGGTATGGCTACACCTTC. Amino acid sequence: CASSQDAAGWYGYTF.

This clonotype was observed at least ten times. CDR3 loop: CASSENPVVSTEAFF. The CDR3 coding sequence is TGTGCCAGCAGTGAAAACCCCGTTGTTAGCACTGAAGCTTTCTTT. The genes are TRBV6-1 and TRBJ1-1; no definite D call. Germline lookup yields CDR1 MNHNS and CDR2 SASEGT. The V end was cut by 2 bases, the J end by 4 bases, with 14 bases between. The CDR3 totals 15 residues.

This clonotype has at least ten counts. The chain uses TRBV27 and TRBJ2-7, with a possible D match to TRBD1 (6 bases). Trimming cost V 5 bases and J 0 bases, with 14 bases left between them. In germline, CDR1 is MNHEY, CDR2 SMNVEV (reference sequence). This CDR3 comprises 15 residues. This chain's CDR3 is CASSQFRGSSYEQYF. The CDR3 coding sequence is TGTGCCAGCAGTCAATTCAGGGGCAGCTCCTACGAGCAGTACTTC.

In the case of this clonotype: The junction differs from germline at one of its ends, possibly a read error. The chain links TRBV30 to TRBJ2-4; unclear D gene. The CDR3 has 12 amino acids. The germline V gene has CDR1 GTSNPN and CDR2 SVGIG (reference sequence). The CDR3 here is CAWGERKGLTLF. The CDR3 DNA reads as TGTGCCTGGGGTGAAAGGAAGGGTTTGACGCTCTTC.

This clonotype was seen repeatedly, ten times or more. V gene TRBV30 combines with J gene TRBJ2-7; perhaps TRBD2 as D (6 bases). This CDR3 has 15 amino acids. Trimming left V 1 base short and J 2 bases short, with 15 bases between. Germline V CDR1 and CDR2: GTSNPN, SVGIG (reference sequence). CDR3 DNA: TGTGCCTGGAGTGGAGCTAGCTCGGGGGCCTACGAGCAGTACTTC. Translated, it gives CAWSGASSGAYEQYF.

This clonotype has ten or more counts. The chain uses TRBV2 and TRBJ1-2, with D hard to call. Germline-derived CDR1 and CDR2 are SNHLY and FYNNEI. Trimming cost V 7 bases and J 6 bases, with 12 bases left between them. This CDR3 has 12 amino acids. The CDR3 nucleotides are TGTGCCAGCAAGAGGGAAGGAGATGGCTACACCTTC. This sequence encodes CASKREGDGYTF.